The clone carrying this T cell receptor (beta chain) was seen more than once but under ten times. Its antigen is unknown. These data come from a study of shared clonotypes between healthy human individuals. Overall study results and limits: It was the few donors that limited the genetic and exposure-history diversity represented. Some clonotypes were shared by all four sorted-subset donors, while others were not shared. The non-shared ones had lower generation probabilities than the shared ones.

Naive CD8 isolation took CD45RO-negative cells positively selected for CCR7 and excluded terminally differentiated effector memory CD45RA+ cells. The CDR3 spans 12 residues. Germline-derived CDR1 and CDR2 are SQVTM and ANQGSEA. V lost 3 bases and J lost 2, with 7 bases in between. The method was immunoSEQ multiplex PCR; TCRdb's version includes in-frame clones alone and lacks a portion of them. The repertoire holds some 2.1 million clones, over 85% seen once, with 1.5% to 2% in the top ten. V usage is TRBV29-1 and J usage is TRBJ1-1; D might be TRBD1 (5 bases). Sequenced material: naive CD8+ T cells from PBMCs. This TCR was recovered from a man aged 18 to 29 in good health. Some clones in this sample may be carry-over from other donors' samples. CDR3 residues: CSVETDNTEAFF. Here the CDR3 DNA reads TGCAGCGTTGAGACAGACAACACTGAAGCTTTCTTT.